These 6 T cell receptor beta chains were sequenced from one sample in a study of blood T cell repertoires in COVID-19. Sequencing was performed with immunoSEQ multiplex PCR; in TCRdb, only in-frame clones are kept and a portion is missing. The repertoire has about 280,000 clones, more than 75% of them found once; the top ten carry around 2.1%. The specimen was peripheral blood. Source of these receptors: a woman aged 25 to 39 who had recovered from COVID-19.

The chain carries TRBV12-3 or TRBV12-4 and TRBJ1-4; D is undetermined. The CDR3 contains 13 residues. The V gene lost 3 bases and the J gene lost 7 bases, with 9 bases spanning the gap. CDR3 in DNA: TGTGCCAGCAGTTTGGCAGGTCCTGAAAAACTGTTTTTT. Residues: CASSLAGPEKLFF.

This sequence joins TRBV5-6 and TRBJ2-1, with D perhaps TRBD1 (6 bases). The V end lost 2 bases, the J end lost 8 bases, and 17 bases lay between the germline ends. This CDR3 comprises 15 residues. Germline V CDR1 and CDR2: SGHDT, YYEEEE. CDR3 nucleotide sequence: TGTGCCAGCAGCTTCCGGGACAAGAGGGGTCATGAGCAGTTCTTC. It encodes CASSFRDKRGHEQFF.

Concerning this clone: Sequence at one end of the junction differs from germline and may be a read error. This rearrangement joins TRBV7-7 to TRBJ2-1; a possible D gene is TRBD1 (6 bases). In germline, CDR1 is SSHAT, CDR2 FNYEAQ (reference sequence). The CDR3 spans 13 residues. The CDR3 is CASSPRRGREQFF. DNA of the CDR3: TGTGCTAGCAGCCCCCGCAGGGGCCGGGAGCAGTTCTTC.

The chain is built from TRBV5-4 and TRBJ2-1, with D possibly matching TRBD2 (6 bases). The CDR3 is 18 amino acids. Trimming removed 6 bases from V and 5 bases from J, with 27 bases in between. CDR1 and CDR2 from the germline V gene are SGHNT and YYREEE (reference sequence). The CDR3 loop reads CASNPGTGSIGLDNEQFF. The CDR3 DNA sequence: TGTGCCAGCAATCCCGGGACTGGCAGCATTGGGCTAGACAATGAGCAGTTCTTC.

The J gene is TRBJ1-6, the V gene TRBV5-1, with D perhaps matching TRBD1 (5 bases). Between the trimmed V and J ends, which lost 4 bases and 10 bases, there was a span of 12 bases. CDR3 length equals 13 residues. Germline CDR1 is SGHRS and CDR2 is YFSETQ. The CDR3 region is CASSHLGGSPLHF. Written as DNA, the CDR3 is TGCGCCAGCAGCCACCTGGGGGGGTCACCCCTCCACTTT.

V gene TRBV6-5 combines with J gene TRBJ1-3; D perhaps matches TRBD1 (5 bases). The CDR3 runs 14 residues. The V gene lost 5 bases and the J gene lost 0 bases, with 8 bases spanning the gap. Germline V gene data show CDR1 as MNHEY and CDR2 as SVGAGI. DNA for the CDR3: TGTGCCAGCAGTAGACAGACCTCTGGAAACACCATATATTTT. It translates to CASSRQTSGNTIYF.